The T cell receptor beta chain described here comes from a study of neurological immune-mediated disorders. There are many counts of this clonotype. The cDNA was generated through 5'RACE incorporating 10-nucleotide random UMIs. Over 170 million TCR-beta sequences from 15-18 subjects came from every sequencing run. MiXCR, run by TCRdb on the 5' RACE reads, gives a single entry per CDR3 protein. The sample consists of 25,000 to 35,000 distinct CDR3 sequences, around 5.9% of them appearing once. Sorted libraries used over 900,000 CD4+ or CD8+ T cells. The receptor was derived from a woman aged 45-65 years in good health. Sequenced sample: CD4+ T cells from blood.

The CDR3 DNA sequence: TGTGCCAGCAATCTACCGGGGACCACCTACGAGCAGTACTTC. As protein: CASNLPGTTYEQYF. The chain is built from TRBV28 and TRBJ2-7, with D perhaps given as TRBD1 or TRBD2 (5 bases each). Germline loops: CDR1 MDHEN, CDR2 SYDVKM. This CDR3 is 14 amino acids long. The V end was cut by 7 bases, the J end by 2 bases, with 15 bases between.